This is a list of T cell receptor beta chains from one sample in a study of cytomegalovirus exposure and HLA in healthy donors. Assay used: immunoSEQ multiplex PCR; TCRdb lists only in-frame clones, some missing. This table holds about 140,000 clones, approximately 80% found once. Sequenced input: PBMCs. The receptors here all came from a woman in her forties in good health and CMV-seropositive. CDR3s include the opening cysteine and the closing phenylalanine or tryptophan. A D gene is named only where the DNA matches it firmly. For some rows the clone size is stated as once, few or many, or as a class when expanded; others skip it.

d_call j_call clone_size v_call cdr3_aa cdr3_nt
TRBD1 TRBJ2-2 . TRBV11-3 CASRSTGARELFF TGTGCCAGCAGGTCAACAGGGGCTCGGGAGCTGTTTTTT
TRBD1 TRBJ2-5 . TRBV9 CASSVRGQVQETQYF TGTGCCAGCAGCGTCCGAGGACAGGTCCAAGAGACCCAGTACTTC
. TRBJ2-7 . TRBV6-1 CASSEVLRAYEQYF TGTGCCAGCAGTGAAGTTCTCAGGGCCTACGAGCAGTACTTC
. TRBJ2-3 . TRBV4-1 CASSPRQTDTQYF TGCGCCAGCAGCCCGAGACAGACAGATACGCAGTATTTT
. TRBJ2-4 . TRBV29-1 CSVVEVRGAWNIQYF TGCAGCGTTGTTGAAGTCCGGGGGGCCTGGAACATTCAGTACTTC
. TRBJ2-3 few TRBV11-3 CASSPRGMGSTDTQYF TGTGCCAGCAGCCCTCGCGGGATGGGCTCCACAGATACGCAGTATTTT
. TRBJ2-3 . TRBV11-2 CASSLGADTQYF TGTGCCAGCAGCTTAGGAGCTGATACGCAGTATTTT
TRBD2 TRBJ2-1 once TRBV7-9 CATQGAGVGEQFF TGTGCCACCCAAGGGGCGGGAGTAGGCGAGCAGTTCTTC
TRBD2 TRBJ2-7 . TRBV11-2 CASSLARVEGGPSYEQYF TGTGCCAGCAGCTTAGCGCGGGTTGAGGGAGGGCCCTCCTACGAGCAGTACTTC
TRBD2 TRBJ2-2 . TRBV2 CASIKLSSGSPGELFF TGTGCCAGCATTAAGTTGTCTAGCGGGAGTCCCGGGGAGCTGTTTTTT
TRBD2 TRBJ2-5 . TRBV5-1 CASSLDPGGRETQYF TGCGCCAGCAGCTTGGATCCGGGAGGGCGGGAGACCCAGTACTTC
. TRBJ1-5 . TRBV2 CASAPRLGQPQHF TGTGCCAGCGCCCCCCGTCTAGGTCAGCCCCAGCATTTT
. TRBJ2-7 . TRBV14 CASSQGARIYEQYF TGTGCCAGCAGCCAAGGGGCTCGTATCTACGAGCAGTACTTC
TRBD1 TRBJ1-5 few TRBV7-7 CASSPDRDQPQHF TGTGCTAGCAGCCCAGACAGGGACCAGCCCCAGCATTTT
TRBD2 TRBJ2-1 . TRBV5-4 CASRAGLPNSYNEQFF TGTGCCAGCAGGGCGGGACTACCGAACTCCTACAATGAGCAGTTCTTC
. TRBJ2-7 . TRBV15 CATSRRGTSEWQYF TGTGCCACCAGCAGAAGAGGCACAAGCGAGTGGCAGTACTTC
. TRBJ1-5 few TRBV6-5 CASSRNRESNQPQHF TGTGCCAGCAGTCGTAACCGAGAGAGCAATCAGCCCCAGCATTTT
. TRBJ1-1 . TRBV28 CASSIQVSGTEAFF TGTGCCAGCAGTATACAGGTCTCCGGCACTGAAGCTTTCTTT
. TRBJ2-1 few TRBV7-3 CASSLPAVYNEQFF TGTGCCAGCAGCTTACCAGCGGTCTACAATGAGCAGTTCTTC
. TRBJ1-2 once TRBV14 CASSQDISYGYTF TGTGCCAGCAGCCAAGATATCTCCTATGGCTACACCTTC
TRBD2 TRBJ2-3 few TRBV9 CASSPAGRSTDTQYF TGTGCCAGCAGCCCAGCGGGGCGGAGCACAGATACGCAGTATTTT
. TRBJ2-7 once TRBV28 CASSLTSGGRNEQYF TGTGCCAGCAGTTTAACGAGCGGTGGAAGGAACGAGCAGTACTTC
. TRBJ1-1 . TRBV14 CASSRAGYLAEAFF TGTGCCAGCAGCCGGGCTGGGTATCTGGCTGAAGCTTTCTTT
. TRBJ2-6 . TRBV10-3 CAISVVEDAGANVLTF TGTGCCATCAGTGTGGTTGAGGATGCTGGGGCCAACGTCCTGACTTTC
TRBD1 TRBJ2-3 . TRBV5-1 CASRTGRGILDTQYF TGCGCCAGTAGGACAGGTCGGGGCATCCTGGATACGCAGTATTTT
. TRBJ1-5 . TRBV6-5 CASSYTVNQPQHF TGTGCCAGCAGTTACACTGTAAATCAGCCCCAGCATTTT
TRBD2 TRBJ2-1 . TRBV29-1 CSVGSAGGLAWNEQFF TGCAGCGTTGGGTCAGCGGGAGGGTTAGCGTGGAATGAGCAGTTCTTC
. TRBJ1-5 . TRBV27 CASSPNSNQPQHF TGTGCCAGCAGCCCCAATAGCAATCAGCCCCAGCATTTT
. TRBJ2-1 . TRBV7-2 CASSRGPADNEQFF TGTGCCAGCAGCCGAGGGCCAGCGGACAATGAGCAGTTCTTC
. TRBJ2-7 once TRBV5-1 CASSVGYGGGSEQYF TGCGCCAGCAGCGTAGGGTATGGGGGCGGGTCCGAGCAGTACTTC
TRBD2 TRBJ2-7 . TRBV5-6 CASSLGTSGYEQYF TGTGCCAGCAGCTTGGGGACTAGCGGGTATGAGCAGTACTTC
TRBD2 TRBJ2-7 . TRBV28 CASSSPGLAGDEQYF TGTGCCAGCAGTTCCCCGGGCCTAGCGGGAGACGAGCAGTACTTC
TRBD1 TRBJ1-4 . TRBV10-3 CATTDRGDEKLFF TGTGCCACGACGGACAGGGGGGATGAAAAACTGTTTTTT
TRBD1 TRBJ1-1 . TRBV10-3 CAIRDRDGNTEAFF TGTGCCATCAGGGACAGGGACGGGAACACTGAAGCTTTCTTT
TRBD2 TRBJ2-1 . TRBV6-5 CASSSSGIMIHEQFF TGTGCCAGCAGTTCTAGCGGGATAATGATCCATGAGCAGTTCTTC
TRBD1 TRBJ2-5 . TRBV25-1 CASSNDRGYQETQYF TGTGCCAGCAGTAATGACAGGGGGTACCAAGAGACCCAGTACTTC
. TRBJ2-7 . TRBV6-4 CARVWGLRPYEQYF TGTGCCAGGGTCTGGGGACTGAGACCCTACGAGCAGTACTTC
. TRBJ2-3 . TRBV18 CASSPPASSDTQYF TGTGCCAGCTCACCCCCCGCTAGCTCGGATACGCAGTATTTT
. TRBJ2-3 once TRBV5-1 CASSPLPLGLPDTQYF TGCGCCAGCAGCCCTCTACCCTTGGGACTTCCAGATACGCAGTATTTT
TRBD2 TRBJ2-2 . TRBV28 CASRHSGVEGTGELFF TGTGCCAGCAGACACAGCGGGGTGGAGGGCACCGGGGAGCTGTTTTTT
. TRBJ2-3 . TRBV21-1 CASHQSGTSGRLADTQYF TGTGCCAGCCACCAATCCGGGACTAGCGGGAGATTAGCGGATACGCAGTATTTT
. TRBJ2-3 . TRBV7-9 CASSLDRGRDTQYF TGTGCCAGCAGCTTGGACAGAGGTAGAGATACGCAGTATTTT
TRBD1 TRBJ2-3 . TRBV15 CATRGTGGRGTDTQYF TGTGCCACCAGGGGGACAGGGGGCAGGGGCACAGATACGCAGTATTTT
. TRBJ2-1 . TRBV21-1 CASSKDGEEEQFF TGTGCCAGCAGCAAAGATGGCGAGGAGGAGCAGTTCTTC
TRBD2 TRBJ2-5 . TRBV11-1 CASSRTSGQETQYF TGTGCCAGCAGCCGGACTAGCGGACAAGAGACCCAGTACTTC
. TRBJ2-2 . TRBV23-1 CASSSPSDRSANTGELFF TGCGCCAGCAGTTCGCCCTCTGACAGGTCTGCGAACACCGGGGAGCTGTTTTTT
. TRBJ1-5 few TRBV7-2 CASSLTGAGDQPQHF TGTGCCAGCAGCTTAACCGGGGCGGGGGATCAGCCCCAGCATTTT
. TRBJ1-5 . TRBV10-2 CASSDGRVNQPQHF TGCGCCAGCAGTGACGGCAGGGTTAATCAGCCCCAGCATTTT
. TRBJ1-1 . TRBV7-2 CASSLDKNTEAFF TGTGCCAGCAGTCTGGACAAGAACACTGAAGCTTTCTTT
TRBD1 TRBJ1-4 . TRBV19 CASSSQGVEKLFF TGTGCCAGTAGTTCACAGGGGGTGGAAAAACTGTTTTTT
. TRBJ2-2 . TRBV7-6 CASSLGTGSVAAGELFF TGTGCCAGCAGCTTAGGAACAGGGTCTGTAGCTGCCGGGGAGCTGTTTTTT
. TRBJ1-1 . TRBV5-6 CASSLETGRTEAFF TGTGCCAGCAGCTTGGAGACAGGTAGGACTGAAGCTTTCTTT
TRBD1 TRBJ2-5 . TRBV27 CASSPTGEDQETQYF TGTGCCAGCAGTCCGACAGGGGAGGACCAAGAGACCCAGTACTTC